This is a list of T cell receptor beta chains from one sample in a study of T cells in Graves' hyperthyroidism and ophthalmopathy. MiXCR, run by TCRdb on the multiplex PCR reads, gives a single entry per CDR3 protein. Among 500,000 or so distinct CDR3 sequences, over 15% were seen once, and the ten largest hold around 17%. The sample comprised blood. The receptors derive from a woman under 30 with Graves' ophthalmopathy. The CDR3 runs from the conserved cysteine through the conserved F or W. A D gene is named only where the DNA matches it firmly. Rows may omit the clone size; those that give it use once, few, many or a size class.

TRBV7-9	TRBD2	many	TRBJ2-7	TGTGCCAGCAGCCCCATTCCGGGGGGTAGCTCCTACGAGCAGTACTTC	CASSPIPGGSSYEQYF
TRBV7-7	.	few	TRBJ2-1	TGTGCTAGCAGCATTGATGGGGACAATGAGCAGTTCTTC	CASSIDGDNEQFF
TRBV19	.	many	TRBJ1-5	TGTGCCAGTAGCAGGAGGCAGGGCAATCAGCCCCAGCATTTT	CASSRRQGNQPQHF
TRBV6-2/TRBV6-3	.	.	TRBJ1-1	TGTGCCAGCAGTTACGCAGGGATCGGCACTGAAGCTTTCTTT	CASSYAGIGTEAFF
TRBV2	TRBD2	few	TRBJ2-1	TGTGCCAGCAGTGAAGGACTAGCGGGGGTCTACAATGAGCAGTTCTTC	CASSEGLAGVYNEQFF
TRBV7-9	TRBD1	many	TRBJ2-5	TGTGCCAGCAGCTTAAGGGGACAGGAGTTGGAGACCCAGTACTTC	CASSLRGQELETQYF
TRBV19	TRBD1	.	TRBJ2-1	TGTGCCAGTAGTATGGGGGACAGCTCCTACAATGAGCAGTTCTTC	CASSMGDSSYNEQFF
TRBV7-9	.	many	TRBJ2-5	TGTGCCAGCAGCCTCCCGGCAGGGTTAGAGACCCAGTACTTC	CASSLPAGLETQYF
TRBV7-2	TRBD1	few	TRBJ1-1	TGTGCCAGCAACCCGACAGGGGGTTTGGCTGAAGCTTTCTTT	CASNPTGGLAEAFF
TRBV28	TRBD1	once	TRBJ2-7	TGTGCCAGCAGCTTTTTTCCTCGACAGGGGGACGAGCAGTACTTC	CASSFFPRQGDEQYF
TRBV15	TRBD2	many	TRBJ2-3	TGTGCCACCAGCAGAGATAGAGCGGGGGGGACAGATACGCAGTATTTT	CATSRDRAGGTDTQYF
TRBV3-1	.	many	TRBJ1-2	TGTGCCAGCAGCCAAGTCGGCCTGCTAGGCTACACCTTC	CASSQVGLLGYTF
TRBV5-1	.	few	TRBJ2-7	TGCGCCAGCAGCGCATGGGACAAACTCGGCGAGCAGTACTTC	CASSAWDKLGEQYF
TRBV20-1	TRBD1	many	TRBJ1-4	TGCAGTATTGGACAGGGGGGTGGTGAAAAACTGTTTTTT	CSIGQGGGEKLFF
TRBV4-1	.	few	TRBJ2-3	TGCGCCAGCAGCCTACAGAGCGGGTGGGTTGGGGGCACAGATACGCAGTATTTT	CASSLQSGWVGGTDTQYF
TRBV4-1	.	.	TRBJ1-1	TGCGCCAGCAGCCCGCGAGAGGGCTACACTGAAGCTTTCTTT	CASSPREGYTEAFF
TRBV4-3	.	few	TRBJ1-2	TGCGCCAGCAGCCAAGTGTCAGGGAACTATGGCTACACCTTC	CASSQVSGNYGYTF
TRBV19	.	few	TRBJ1-6	TGTGCCAGTAGTCCTCCTCACCCCGGCCTTAATTCACCCCTCCACTTT	CASSPPHPGLNSPLHF
TRBV20-1	TRBD2	many	TRBJ2-7	TGCAGTGCTAGGCTAGCGGGAGGGCCAACGGTCTACGAGCAGTACTTC	CSARLAGGPTVYEQYF
TRBV7-9	TRBD1	many	TRBJ2-1	TGTGCCAGCAGCGACCGGGACAGGGCTTACAATGAGCAGTTCTTC	CASSDRDRAYNEQFF
TRBV5-6	.	many	TRBJ2-1	TGTGCCAGCAGCGTAGAACCGGGACTTCTATACAATGAGCAGTTCTTC	CASSVEPGLLYNEQFF
TRBV30	.	.	TRBJ1-4	TGTGCCTGGAGACAGAGCAATGAAAAACTGTTTTTT	CAWRQSNEKLFF
TRBV28	TRBD1	.	TRBJ2-1	TGTGCCAGCCATCCCCCCGGGACAGGAGGAAATGAGCAGTTCTTC	CASHPPGTGGNEQFF
TRBV28	TRBD1	few	TRBJ2-2	TGTGCCAGCAGTTTCGGTAGGGACAGCAACACCGGGGAGCTGGTTTTT	CASSFGRDSNTGELVF
TRBV6-1	.	.	TRBJ1-1	TGTGCCAGCAGTGATCGGACAGAAGCTTTCTTT	CASSDRTEAFF
TRBV6-1	.	few	TRBJ2-1	TGTGCCAGCGGTCCGGACAATGAGCAGTTCTTC	CASGPDNEQFF
TRBV19	.	.	TRBJ1-3	TGTGCCAGCCGCGACAGGACCTCTGGAAACACCATATATTTT	CASRDRTSGNTIYF
TRBV7-2	TRBD1	many	TRBJ1-6	TGTGCCAGCAGCTCCGCGGGGACAGGACGTTCACCCCTCCACTTT	CASSSAGTGRSPLHF
TRBV18	.	many	TRBJ1-1	TGTGCCAGCTCACCCGACGGGGGGCGGGTAAGCACTGAAGCTTTCTTT	CASSPDGGRVSTEAFF
TRBV11-1	.	many	TRBJ2-3	TGTGCCAGCAGCTCGGGACTGGGGGTGTCCGCAGATACGCAGTATTTT	CASSSGLGVSADTQYF
TRBV5-8	.	.	TRBJ2-7	TGTGCCAGCAGCTTGTTTGTAGGGTTGGCCTACGAGCAGTACTTC	CASSLFVGLAYEQYF
TRBV15	TRBD2	few	TRBJ2-5	TGTGCCACCAGCACCATGGGACTAGCGTACGAGACCCAGTACTTC	CATSTMGLAYETQYF
TRBV27	TRBD2	many	TRBJ2-5	TGTGCCAGCAGTCCCTTAGCGGGGGGTCCTCAAGAGACCCAGTACTTC	CASSPLAGGPQETQYF
TRBV28	TRBD1	.	TRBJ2-1	TGTGCCAGCAGTTCGGGACAGGGAGGGTATGAGCAGTTCTTC	CASSSGQGGYEQFF
TRBV4-3	.	few	TRBJ2-3	TGCGCCAGCAGCCAAGCCAGGGAGGAAGATACGCAGTATTTT	CASSQAREEDTQYF
TRBV14	.	few	TRBJ2-2	TGTGCCAGCAGCCAAACTTCCACAACCGGGGAGCTGTTTTTT	CASSQTSTTGELFF
TRBV9	.	few	TRBJ1-1	TGTGCCAGCAGCTCCCCCATGACAGCCGCGAACACTGAAGCTTTCTTT	CASSSPMTAANTEAFF
TRBV12-3/TRBV12-4	TRBD1	many	TRBJ1-3	TGTGCCAGCAGGCCCAGACCGGGACAGGGGACGGGAAACACCATATATTTT	CASRPRPGQGTGNTIYF
TRBV7-9	TRBD2	.	TRBJ2-5	TGTGCCAGCAGGCCCACTAGCGGGAGAGCGGAGACCCAGTACTTC	CASRPTSGRAETQYF
TRBV30	.	many	TRBJ2-1	TGTGCCTGGAGTAGCAACGCATACAATGAGCAGTTCTTC	CAWSSNAYNEQFF
TRBV28	TRBD1	many	TRBJ2-7	TGTGCCAGCAGTCCGCCCTCGACAGGGTGGCGGCACGAGCAGTACTTC	CASSPPSTGWRHEQYF
TRBV28	TRBD1	few	TRBJ2-7	TGTGCCAGCAGTTTTGGTGGGACAGGGGGCTACGAGCAGTACTTC	CASSFGGTGGYEQYF
TRBV9	.	many	TRBJ1-1	TGTGCCAGCAGCGTAAATCCAGGACGGACTATGAACACTGAAGCTTTCTTT	CASSVNPGRTMNTEAFF
TRBV6-9	.	once	TRBJ1-1	TGTGCCAGCAGTTTCAGCAGTCAAGCTTTCTTT	CASSFSSQAFF
TRBV28	.	.	TRBJ1-3	TGTGCCAGCATTTCAGGGGTCGGTACTGGAAACACCATATATTTT	CASISGVGTGNTIYF
TRBV27	.	few	TRBJ2-1	TGTGCCAGCAGTACGGGTTACTACAATGAGCAGTTCTTC	CASSTGYYNEQFF
TRBV29-1	TRBD2	.	TRBJ2-4	TGCAGCGCCAGCCGACTAGCGGGAGACAAAAACATTCAGTACTTC	CSASRLAGDKNIQYF
TRBV5-1	.	few	TRBJ2-7	TGCGCCAGCAGCTTGACAGGGCCCCAAACCTACGAGCAGTACTTC	CASSLTGPQTYEQYF
TRBV7-2	TRBD1	.	TRBJ1-1	TGTGCCAGCAGCTTAGTCCCGGGACAGGGGATGAACACTGAAGCTTTCTTT	CASSLVPGQGMNTEAFF
TRBV2	TRBD2	.	TRBJ2-2	TGTGCCAGCAACCTCCCTAGCGGGGGGGCGGGTTTTAAGGGAACCGGGGAGCTGTTTTTT	CASNLPSGGAGFKGTGELFF
TRBV27	.	few	TRBJ1-5	TGTGCCAGCAAACCACTCGAAGCCCCTTATAGCAATCAGCCCCAGCATTTT	CASKPLEAPYSNQPQHF
TRBV13	.	many	TRBJ1-1	TGTGCCAGCAGTTACAAGGGGGGACGGGGCACTGAAGCTTTCTTT	CASSYKGGRGTEAFF
TRBV20-1	.	many	TRBJ2-1	TGCAGTGCTAGAGATGCGCCAGCCCAGTTCTTC	CSARDAPAQFF
TRBV28	.	few	TRBJ2-5	TGTGCCAGCAGTTCTCATGCGGGCCTAGCAGGAGAGACCCAGTACTTC	CASSSHAGLAGETQYF
TRBV29-1	TRBD2	few	TRBJ2-7	TGCAGCGTTCAAGTTAGCGGGAATAATTACGAGCAGTACTTC	CSVQVSGNNYEQYF
TRBV27	TRBD1	many	TRBJ2-7	TGTGCCAGCAAGGGACAGGGTTCCTACGAGCAGTACTTC	CASKGQGSYEQYF
TRBV28	TRBD2	few	TRBJ2-7	TGTGCCAGCAGTTTAGAGGGGCGCGGGAGAGGCTACGAGCAGTACTTC	CASSLEGRGRGYEQYF
TRBV27	.	many	TRBJ2-7	TGTGCCAGCAGTTTACGCCCTTTAGGCTACGAGCAGTACTTC	CASSLRPLGYEQYF
TRBV30	TRBD1	many	TRBJ1-5	TGTGCCTGGAGTTCCCGGGACAGGGGCAATCAGCCCCAGCATTTT	CAWSSRDRGNQPQHF